Listed below are T cell receptor beta chains from one sample, sequenced in a study of T cell responses to AZD1222 COVID-19 vaccine. Sequencing was performed with immunoSEQ multiplex PCR; in TCRdb, only in-frame clones are kept and a portion is missing. The data contain approximately 82,000 clones, about 94% of them seen just once; the ten biggest clones take up under 3.5%. The sample consisted of peripheral blood, taken 28 days after the second AZD1222 dose. The receptors come from an adult who received the AZD1222 COVID-19 vaccine. Each CDR3 is given with its conserved first and last residue. D genes are given only for firm matches. The size field is filled for only some rows; it gives once, few, many or a size class.

len: 13; j_gene: TRBJ2-5; v_gene: TRBV5-1; d_gene: .; abundance: .; CDR3nt: TGCGCCAGCAGCTCCCCGTACCAAGAGACCCAGTACTTC; CDR3aa: CASSSPYQETQYF
len: 12; j_gene: TRBJ1-1; v_gene: TRBV30; d_gene: .; abundance: .; CDR3nt: TGTGCCTGGAGTCGGGGGGACACTGAAGCTTTCTTT; CDR3aa: CAWSRGDTEAFF
len: 15; j_gene: TRBJ1-2; v_gene: TRBV19; d_gene: .; abundance: .; CDR3nt: TGTGCCAGTAGTGCAGGACAGCCTTCAAACTATGGCTACACCTTC; CDR3aa: CASSAGQPSNYGYTF
len: 14; j_gene: TRBJ2-1; v_gene: TRBV6-1; d_gene: TRBD1; abundance: .; CDR3nt: TGTGCCAGCAGTGAAGACCCGGACAGGAATGAGCAGTTCTTC; CDR3aa: CASSEDPDRNEQFF
len: 14; j_gene: TRBJ2-7; v_gene: TRBV5-1; d_gene: .; abundance: once; CDR3nt: TGCGCCAGCAGCTTTGGGGCAGCCCACTACGAGCAGTACTTC; CDR3aa: CASSFGAAHYEQYF
len: 14; j_gene: TRBJ2-7; v_gene: TRBV28; d_gene: TRBD1; abundance: .; CDR3nt: TGTGCCAGCAGGCCGACAGGGGGTTTCTACGAGCAGTACTTC; CDR3aa: CASRPTGGFYEQYF
len: 15; j_gene: TRBJ2-3; v_gene: TRBV9; d_gene: .; abundance: .; CDR3nt: TGTGCCAGCAGCGTAGGTGCGGGGGCGGGAGATACGCAGTATTTT; CDR3aa: CASSVGAGAGDTQYF
len: 15; j_gene: TRBJ2-2; v_gene: TRBV11-2; d_gene: TRBD2; abundance: .; CDR3nt: TGTGCCAGCAGCCTTGGACTAGCTGGGGCCGGGGAGCTGTTTTTT; CDR3aa: CASSLGLAGAGELFF
len: 13; j_gene: TRBJ2-7; v_gene: TRBV6-5; d_gene: .; abundance: .; CDR3nt: TGTGCCAGCACCGGAGACAACGGTTTCGAGCAGTACTTC; CDR3aa: CASTGDNGFEQYF
len: 12; j_gene: TRBJ2-3; v_gene: TRBV6-6; d_gene: .; abundance: .; CDR3nt: TGTGCCAGCGTAGATGGCACAGATACGCAGTATTTT; CDR3aa: CASVDGTDTQYF
len: 15; j_gene: TRBJ2-7; v_gene: TRBV2; d_gene: .; abundance: .; CDR3nt: TGTGCCAGCAGTGGGGTAGACACCCTATCCTACGAGCAGTACTTC; CDR3aa: CASSGVDTLSYEQYF
len: 12; j_gene: TRBJ1-2; v_gene: TRBV3-1/TRBV3-2; d_gene: .; abundance: .; CDR3nt: TGTGCCAGCAGCCACACCGGGGCCGCGGGGACCTTC; CDR3aa: CASSHTGAAGTF
len: 14; j_gene: TRBJ2-7; v_gene: TRBV7-2; d_gene: .; abundance: .; CDR3nt: TGTGCCAGCAGCAGACGGGACTCGTCCTACGAGCAGTACTTC; CDR3aa: CASSRRDSSYEQYF
len: 15; j_gene: TRBJ1-4; v_gene: TRBV27; d_gene: .; abundance: .; CDR3nt: TGTGCCAGCAGTCCTACACCATACTTAAATGAAAAACTGTTTTTT; CDR3aa: CASSPTPYLNEKLFF
len: 14; j_gene: TRBJ1-5; v_gene: TRBV7-2; d_gene: .; abundance: .; CDR3nt: TGTGCCAGCAGCTCAAGGACGGGCAATCAGCCCCAGCATTTT; CDR3aa: CASSSRTGNQPQHF
len: 15; j_gene: TRBJ2-7; v_gene: TRBV6-5; d_gene: TRBD1; abundance: .; CDR3nt: TGTGCCAGCAGTTACGATCGGCAGGGGGCGCAAGAGCAGTACTTC; CDR3aa: CASSYDRQGAQEQYF
len: 16; j_gene: TRBJ1-1; v_gene: TRBV7-8; d_gene: .; abundance: .; CDR3nt: TGTGCCAGCAGCCCCGCCGGACCCGCTATGAACACTGAAGCTTTCTTT; CDR3aa: CASSPAGPAMNTEAFF
len: 14; j_gene: TRBJ2-3; v_gene: TRBV25-1; d_gene: .; abundance: once; CDR3nt: TGTGCCAGCAGTGAGGGAGGGGGTAGAGATACGCAGTATTTT; CDR3aa: CASSEGGGRDTQYF